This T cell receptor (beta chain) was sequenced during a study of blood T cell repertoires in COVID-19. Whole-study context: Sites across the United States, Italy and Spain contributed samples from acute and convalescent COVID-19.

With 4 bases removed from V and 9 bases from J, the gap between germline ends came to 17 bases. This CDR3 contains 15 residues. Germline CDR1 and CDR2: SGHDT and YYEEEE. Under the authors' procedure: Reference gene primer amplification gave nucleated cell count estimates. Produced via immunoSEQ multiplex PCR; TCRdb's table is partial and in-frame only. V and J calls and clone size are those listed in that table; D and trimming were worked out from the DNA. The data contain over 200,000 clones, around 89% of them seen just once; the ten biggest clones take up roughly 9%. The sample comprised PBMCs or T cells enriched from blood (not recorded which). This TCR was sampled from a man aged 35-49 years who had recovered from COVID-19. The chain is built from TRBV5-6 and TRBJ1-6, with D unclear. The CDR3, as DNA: TGTGCCAGCAGCGCACGGGATCCCTGGGGTTCACCCCTCCACTTT. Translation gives CASSARDPWGSPLHF.